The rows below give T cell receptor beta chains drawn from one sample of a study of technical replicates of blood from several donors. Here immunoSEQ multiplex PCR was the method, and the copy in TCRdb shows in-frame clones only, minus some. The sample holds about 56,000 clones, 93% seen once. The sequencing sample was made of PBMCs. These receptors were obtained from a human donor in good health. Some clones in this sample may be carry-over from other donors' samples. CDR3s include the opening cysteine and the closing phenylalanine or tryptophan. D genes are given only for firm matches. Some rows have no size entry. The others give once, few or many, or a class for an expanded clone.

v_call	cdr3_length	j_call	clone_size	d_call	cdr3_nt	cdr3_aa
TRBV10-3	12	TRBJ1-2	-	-	TGTGCCATCAAGAACAACCTCTATGGCTACACCTTC	CAIKNNLYGYTF
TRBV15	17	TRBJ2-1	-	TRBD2	TGTGCCACCAGCCCTCCGGGGGGTGAGCGGGATTACAATGAGCAGTTCTTC	CATSPPGGERDYNEQFF
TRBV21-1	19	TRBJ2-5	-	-	TGTGCCAGCAGTCCCATATGTAGCGGGACCAGGTACATTCCGGAGACCCAGTACTTC	CASSPICSGTRYIPETQYF
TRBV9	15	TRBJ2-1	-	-	TGTGCCAGCAGCTTCTGGAGTACCCCCCAGAATGAGCAGTTCTTC	CASSFWSTPQNEQFF
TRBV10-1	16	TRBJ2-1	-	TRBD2	TGCGCCAGCAGGGGTAGGACTAGCCACTCCTACAATGAGCAGTTCTTC	CASRGRTSHSYNEQFF
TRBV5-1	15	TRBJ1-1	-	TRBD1	TGCGCCAGCAGCCAGGGACAGGGTTTTGGCACTGAAGCTTTCTTT	CASSQGQGFGTEAFF
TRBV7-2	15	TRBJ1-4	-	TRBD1	TGTGCCAGCAGCTCCGGGGCCAGGGGGAATGAAAAACTGTTTTTT	CASSSGARGNEKLFF
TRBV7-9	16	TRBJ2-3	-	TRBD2	TGTGCCAGCAGCTTAGTTACGGGAGGGCGCTCAGATACGCAGTATTTT	CASSLVTGGRSDTQYF
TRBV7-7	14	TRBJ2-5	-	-	TGTGCCAGCAGCTCTACTAGAGGCCAAGAGACCCAGTACTTC	CASSSTRGQETQYF
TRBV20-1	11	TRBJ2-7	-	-	TGCAGTGCCCTGGTAGCCTACGAGCAGTACTTC	CSALVAYEQYF
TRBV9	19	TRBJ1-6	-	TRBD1	TGTGCCAGCAGCGTATCCCCGGGGGGACAGGGGGCGCTTAATTCACCCCTCCACTTT	CASSVSPGGQGALNSPLHF
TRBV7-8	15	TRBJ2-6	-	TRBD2	TGTGCCAGCAGCGGGGGGGGAGCTGGGGCCAACGTCCTGACTTTC	CASSGGGAGANVLTF
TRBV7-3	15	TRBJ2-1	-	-	TGTGCCAGCAGGATCACCGGGACTGTCGGGAATGAGCAGTTCTTC	CASRITGTVGNEQFF
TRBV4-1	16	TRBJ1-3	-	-	TGCGCCAGCAGCCAAGGAACAGGGCACCCTGGAAACACCATATATTTT	CASSQGTGHPGNTIYF
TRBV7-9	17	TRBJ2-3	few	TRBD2	TGTGCCAGCAGCTTAAACCGGCTAGCGGGAGGTTCAGATACGCAGTATTTT	CASSLNRLAGGSDTQYF
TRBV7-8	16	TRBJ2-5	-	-	TGTGCCAGCAGCGGCCAGGGGCAAGGCTCGGGTACGACCCAGTACTTC	CASSGQGQGSGTTQYF
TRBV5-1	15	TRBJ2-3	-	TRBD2	TGCGCCAGCAGCTTAGGACTAGCGGGGGGTGATACGCAGTATTTT	CASSLGLAGGDTQYF
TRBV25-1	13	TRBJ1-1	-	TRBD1	TGTGCCAGCCGGACAGGGTCGAACACTGAAGCTTTCTTT	CASRTGSNTEAFF
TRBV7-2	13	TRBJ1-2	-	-	TGTGCCAGCAGCTTAGACAGGGATCGGGGCTACACCTTC	CASSLDRDRGYTF
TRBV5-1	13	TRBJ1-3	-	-	TGCGCCAGCAGCACGGGCTCTGGAAACACCATATATTTT	CASSTGSGNTIYF
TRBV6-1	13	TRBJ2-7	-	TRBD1	TGTGCCAGCCGGGACAGACATGTTTACGAGCAGTACTTC	CASRDRHVYEQYF
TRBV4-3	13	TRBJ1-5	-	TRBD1	TGCGCCAGCAGCCAGGACAGGGGACAGCCCCAGCATTTT	CASSQDRGQPQHF
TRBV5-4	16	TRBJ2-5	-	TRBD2	TGTGCCAGCAGCTTGAGTGGCGGGGGGGCATCAGAGACCCAGTACTTC	CASSLSGGGASETQYF
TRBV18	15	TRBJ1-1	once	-	TGTGCCAGCTCACCACCATCGGGGTTGGGGACTGAAGCTTTCTTT	CASSPPSGLGTEAFF
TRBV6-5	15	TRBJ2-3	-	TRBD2	TGTGCCAGCACACAATTCGGGGGGGCGGCAGATACGCAGTATTTT	CASTQFGGAADTQYF
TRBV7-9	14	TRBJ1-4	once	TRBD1	TGTGCCAGCAGCCAGGACAGGGGGCAAGAAAAACTGTTTTTT	CASSQDRGQEKLFF
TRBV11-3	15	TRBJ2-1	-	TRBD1	TGTGCCAGCAGCCGCGGGACAGGGGGCTCAGGTGAGCAGTTCTTC	CASSRGTGGSGEQFF
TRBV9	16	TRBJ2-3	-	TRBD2	TGTGCCAGCAGCGAGGCCCCGGGGGGGGCGACGGATACGCAGTATTTT	CASSEAPGGATDTQYF
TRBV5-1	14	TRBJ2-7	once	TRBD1	TGCGCCAGCAGCAAAGAGACAGGGGACGGCGAGCAGTACTTC	CASSKETGDGEQYF
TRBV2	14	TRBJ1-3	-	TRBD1	TGTGCCAGCAGGACAGGGTCCTCTGGAAACACCATATATTTT	CASRTGSSGNTIYF
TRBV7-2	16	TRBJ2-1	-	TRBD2	TGTGCCAGCAGCCCGCCCCCTAGCGGACTCTACAATGAGCAGTTCTTC	CASSPPPSGLYNEQFF
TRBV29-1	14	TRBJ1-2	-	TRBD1	TGCAGCGTTCCAAGGACAGGGGGTTTTAATGGCTACACCTTC	CSVPRTGGFNGYTF
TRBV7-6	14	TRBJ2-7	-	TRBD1	TGTGCCAGCAGCTCGGACAGGGGCGGGGGCGAGCAGTACTTC	CASSSDRGGGEQYF
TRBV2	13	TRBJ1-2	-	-	TGTGCCAGCAGTGAAGGGAAGGACTGGCGCTACACCTTC	CASSEGKDWRYTF
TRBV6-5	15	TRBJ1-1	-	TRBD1	TGTGCCAGCAGTTCGGCCGGGACAGGGGGCACTGAAGCTTTCTTT	CASSSAGTGGTEAFF
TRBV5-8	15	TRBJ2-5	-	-	TGTGCCAGCAGCAAGAACCTGGGCCGGGAGGAGACCCAGTACTTC	CASSKNLGREETQYF
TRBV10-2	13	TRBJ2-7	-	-	TGCGCCAGCAGTGATAGTTACGACTACGAGCAGTACTTC	CASSDSYDYEQYF
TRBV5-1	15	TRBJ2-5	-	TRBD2	TGCGCCAGCAGCCCTGGGACTAGCGATTTAGAGACCCAGTACTTC	CASSPGTSDLETQYF
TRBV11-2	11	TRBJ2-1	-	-	TGTGCCAGCAGCTCTCCCAATGAGCAGTTCTTC	CASSSPNEQFF
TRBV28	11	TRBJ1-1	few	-	TGTGCCAGTGAGATGAACACTGAAGCTTTCTTT	CASEMNTEAFF
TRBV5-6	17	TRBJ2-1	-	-	TGTGCCAGCAGCTTTCGTCCGTCGCGAAGCTCCTACAATGAGCAGTTCTTC	CASSFRPSRSSYNEQFF
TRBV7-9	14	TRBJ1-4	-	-	TGTGCCAGCAGCTTACAGGGGTTAGGTGAAAAACTGTTTTTT	CASSLQGLGEKLFF
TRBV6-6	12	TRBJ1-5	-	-	TGTGCCAGCAACGAGAATTATCAGCCCCAGCATTTT	CASNENYQPQHF
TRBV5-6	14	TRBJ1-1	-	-	TGTGCCAGCAGCTTGAGACAGATGAACACTGAAGCTTTCTTT	CASSLRQMNTEAFF
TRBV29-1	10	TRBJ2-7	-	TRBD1	TGCAGCGTGGACAGGAACGAGCAGTACTTC	CSVDRNEQYF
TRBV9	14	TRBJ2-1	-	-	TGTGCCAGCACCAAGCAGGCTACCTACAATGAGCAGTTCTTC	CASTKQATYNEQFF